This T cell receptor beta chain was retrieved from a study of vaccination effects on CD4 cells after COVID-19. Overall study results and limits: Healthy vaccinees had only 1 of 255 vaccine-induced clones cross-react with common cold coronaviruses. Marked clonal contraction of both clone types appeared late after vaccination.

Before sequencing took place, the ViraFEST assay used viral peptide pools to expand antigen-specific CD4+ T cells. Following 10 days of culture, CD4+ T cells were isolated. Nucleocapsid antibodies were negative in the vaccine recipients, who had never had SARS-CoV-2 infection. Each well held 1.5 million to 2 million PBMC cultured with around 9.4 ug/ml peptides and 10 IU/ml IL-2. IL-2 medium supplanted half the medium on days 3 and 7. Profiled with immunoSEQ multiplex PCR; TCRdb holds only in-frame clones, not every one. The sample has about 20,000 clones, over 65% seen once. This clone was recorded once. Its antigen is currently unknown. Sequences were derived from CD4+ T cells from PBMCs cultured with HCoV-NL63 spike peptides, sampled before COVID-19 vaccination. This clonotype originated in a human donor who received a COVID-19 vaccine.

The CDR3 reads CASSPQDADSGNTIYF. CDR3 sequence (DNA): TGTGCCAGCTCACCACAAGACGCAGACTCTGGAAACACCATATATTTT. The chain uses TRBV18 and TRBJ1-3; no clear D. Trimming left V 1 base short and J 0 bases short, with 10 bases between. There are 16 residues in the CDR3. Germline loops: CDR1 KGHSH, CDR2 LQKENI.